These 24 T cell receptor beta chains originate from one sample sequenced in a study of CD8+CD57+ T cells in acquired aplastic anemia. Genomic DNA, the template, was used for profiling of the TCR beta VDJ and CDR3. TCRdb reanalysed the reads using MiXCR and keeps one entry per CDR3 protein. The data contain about 270,000 distinct CDR3 sequences, approximately 56% of them singletons. Sequenced: sorted CD4+, CD8+, or CD8+CD57+ T cells (not recorded which) from PBMCs. The receptors here all came from a human donor with severe aplastic anemia or a healthy control (not recorded which).

The chain is built from TRBV19 and TRBJ1-5; D unclear. The V gene lost 6 bases and the J gene lost 6 bases, with 12 bases spanning the gap. This CDR3 region has 13 residues. Germline V gene lookup returns CDR1 LNHDA and CDR2 SQIVND (reference sequence). CDR3 residues: CASSPSTTQPQHF. The CDR3 nucleotides read TGTGCCAGTAGCCCCTCGACAACTCAGCCCCAGCATTTT.

V usage is TRBV10-3 and J usage is TRBJ1-5, with D tentatively TRBD1 (6 bases). Looked up from germline, CDR1 is ENHRY and CDR2 is SYGVKD. Trimming removed 5 bases at V and 0 bases at J, with 20 bases between. The CDR3 length is 18 residues. CDR3 bases: TGTGCCATCAGTTTGACAGGACCGGAAGTGTATAGCAATCAGCCCCAGCATTTT. This encodes CAISLTGPEVYSNQPQHF.

In this sample, this clonotype turned up many times. The chain combines TRBV20-1 with TRBJ2-5; tentative D call: TRBD2 (5 bases). The CDR3 extends over 13 amino acids. V was clipped by 6 bases and J by 2 bases, with 13 bases between them. Germline CDR1 is DFQATT and CDR2 is SNEGSKA (reference sequence). The CDR3 sequence: CSALATGQETQYF. The CDR3 nucleotides read TGCAGTGCCCTTGCGACGGGACAAGAGACCCAGTACTTC.

V and J are TRBV20-1 and TRBJ2-1; TRBD2 aligns across 9 bases. This CDR3 has 14 residues. Germline V gene data show CDR1 as DFQATT and CDR2 as SNEGSKA (reference sequence). After removal of 0 bases from V and 7 bases from J, the junction contained 4 bases not matched to a gene. CDR3 DNA: TGCAGTGCTAGAGATAGCGGGAGAGGAAATGAGCAGTTCTTC. It encodes CSARDSGRGNEQFF.

The chain employs TRBV29-1 and TRBJ2-1; 7 bases match TRBD2. This CDR3 region has 18 residues. V was clipped by 5 bases and J by 0 bases; unmatched bases: 16. Germline lookup yields CDR1 SQVTM and CDR2 ANQGSEA. The DNA of the CDR3 is TGCAGCGTTATCGGGGAGGGGCGCCTAACGAGCTCCTACAATGAGCAGTTCTTC. Translated: CSVIGEGRLTSSYNEQFF.

The rearrangement links TRBV24-1 to TRBJ2-7; 7 positions agree with TRBD2. V lost 5 bases to trimming and J lost 4 bases; unmatched junction nucleotides: 13. The CDR3 length is 16 residues. CDR1 is KGHDR, CDR2 SFDVKD, per germline. CDR3 bases: TGTGCCACCAGTGCCGCCGGGGGGTATGCTGGATACGAGCAGTACTTC. Its translation: CATSAAGGYAGYEQYF.

This sequence joins TRBV19 and TRBJ1-6, with TRBD1 as a possible D gene (6 bases). Trimming removed 6 bases at V and 8 bases at J, with 14 bases between. The CDR3 is 14 residues long. CDR1 LNHDA and CDR2 SQIVND come from the germline V gene (reference sequence). This CDR3 is CASRVVGGDSPLHF. CDR3 DNA: TGTGCCAGTAGGGTCGTAGGGGGAGATTCACCCCTCCACTTT.

This clonotype was picked up a small number of times. J is TRBJ2-3 and V is TRBV12-3 or TRBV12-4, with D perhaps TRBD1 (5 bases). Trimming cost V 6 bases and J 10 bases, with 11 bases left between them. This CDR3 is 11 amino acids long. CDR3 in DNA: TGTGCCAGCAGCCCAGGGTTTGCGCAGTATTTT. Encoded protein: CASSPGFAQYF.

This chain uses TRBV19 with TRBJ2-1, with D possibly matching TRBD1 (5 bases). CDR1 LNHDA and CDR2 SQIVND come from the germline V gene (reference sequence). CDR3 length: 14 residues. V lost 4 bases and J 8 bases, leaving 15 bases between the germline ends. CDR3 sequence (DNA): TGTGCCAGTAGTACGTTGGGGTCCAGGGATGAGCAGTTCTTC. Amino acid sequence: CASSTLGSRDEQFF.

The gene calls are TRBV6-6 and TRBJ2-1; possibly TRBD1 for D (6 bases). Germline lookup yields CDR1 MNHNY and CDR2 SVGAGI (reference sequence). V was shortened by 11 bases and J by 0 bases, with 14 bases between the two germline ends. The CDR3 extends over 14 amino acids. Here the CDR3 reads CALSRGSSYNEQFF. Here the CDR3 DNA reads TGTGCCCTCAGCAGGGGCAGCTCCTACAATGAGCAGTTCTTC.

The table lists this clonotype with many counts. This sequence joins TRBV7-2 and TRBJ2-5; tentatively, D is TRBD2 (6 bases). CDR1 is SGHTA and CDR2 is FQGNSA in the germline V gene. V was pared by 2 bases and J by 1 base, with 17 bases between. This CDR3 comprises 17 residues. CDR3 sequence (DNA): TGTGCCAGCAGCTTATTGAGGGGACTCGATGTCCAAGAGACCCAGTACTTC. This encodes CASSLLRGLDVQETQYF.

The gene calls are TRBV19 and TRBJ1-3; D remains ambiguous. Germline values: CDR1 LNHDA, CDR2 SQIVND (reference sequence). The CDR3 is 14 residues long. V lost 2 bases and J lost 4, with 9 bases in between. In nucleotides, the CDR3 is TGTGCCAGTAGTATAAGCGGGTCCGGAAACACCATATATTTT. Encoded protein: CASSISGSGNTIYF.

The sample holds many counts of this clonotype. The chain links TRBV5-1 to TRBJ1-2, with 9 bases lining up with TRBD1. Germline assignment: CDR1 SGHRS and CDR2 YFSETQ. The CDR3 totals 17 residues. J was trimmed by 0 bases and V by 5 bases; bases with no gene match: 11. CDR3 nucleotide sequence: TGCGCCAGCAGACAGACAGGGGGTAAAAACTCTAACTATGGCTACACCTTC. It yields the protein CASRQTGGKNSNYGYTF.

The table lists this clonotype with a count of one. The chain couples TRBV20-1 to TRBJ2-3; no definite D call. The ends were cut back, 5 bases at V and 6 bases at J, with 21 bases in the middle. This CDR3 has 15 amino acids. Germline CDR1 reads DFQATT; CDR2 reads SNEGSKA (reference sequence). CDR3: CSADSIGLNTDTQYF. CDR3 sequence (DNA): TGCAGTGCTGATTCAATAGGGCTGAACACTGATACGCAGTATTTT.

Details on this clonotype: A read error may produce the germline difference seen at one junction end. The V and J genes are TRBV7-9 and TRBJ2-7; D not resolved. Germline CDR1 reads SEHNR; CDR2 reads FQNEAQ (reference sequence). This CDR3 comprises 15 residues. This chain's CDR3 is CASSLFGGSSYEQNF. CDR3 in DNA: TGTGCCAGCAGCTTATTTGGCGGCAGCTCCTACGAGCAGAACTTC.

The chain is built from TRBV5-6 and TRBJ2-4; the match to TRBD2 covers 8 bases. The CDR3 has 18 amino acids. Trimming cost V 5 bases and J 4 bases; bases outside gene matches: 17. The germline CDR1 and CDR2 sequences are SGHDT and YYEEEE. The CDR3 nucleotides are TGTGCCAGCAGTTCTGGACTAGCCTCAGGGGTAGGGAAAAACATTCAGTACTTC. It translates to CASSSGLASGVGKNIQYF.

The chain couples TRBV20-1 to TRBJ1-4; D uncertain. Germline CDR1 reads DFQATT; CDR2 reads SNEGSKA (reference sequence). V lost 0 bases and J 8 bases, leaving 13 bases between the germline ends. The CDR3 is 14 residues long. The CDR3 DNA reads as TGCAGTGCTAGAGATGTACAAGCGAAAGAAAAACTGTTTTTT. Translated, it gives CSARDVQAKEKLFF.

This clonotype was counted only a few times. The J gene is TRBJ2-2, the V gene TRBV27; no clear D gene. Per the germline V gene, CDR1 is MNHEY and CDR2 is SMNVEV (reference sequence). Trimming shortened V by 5 bases and J by 0 bases, and 10 bases separated the two germline ends. This CDR3 is built from 15 residues. CDR3 DNA: TGTGCCAGCAGTCGGACGAGAGCGAACACCGGGGAGCTGTTTTTT. Its protein is CASSRTRANTGELFF.

There are many counts of this clonotype. The chain has TRBV9 and TRBJ2-3; either TRBD1 or TRBD2 may supply D (5 bases each). Germline V gene sequence: CDR1 SGDLS, CDR2 YYNGEE. V was cut by 5 bases and J by 5 bases, with 18 bases left in between. The CDR3 is 15 amino acids. CDR3 in amino acids: CASSPNGHGGDTQYF. The CDR3 DNA reads as TGTGCCAGCAGTCCGAATGGCCATGGGGGAGATACGCAGTATTTT.

The chain employs TRBV19 and TRBJ2-2; 8 bases are a match to TRBD2. Unmatched junction bases numbered 5, after V lost 3 bases and J lost 5 bases. The CDR3 has 15 amino acids. Germline V gives CDR1 LNHDA, CDR2 SQIVND (reference sequence). The CDR3 sequence: CASSMGLVPTGELFF. The CDR3 nucleotides read TGTGCCAGTAGTATGGGACTAGTTCCGACCGGGGAGCTGTTTTTT.

The chain links TRBV19 to TRBJ1-5; D gene uncertain. Germline CDR1 LNHDA, CDR2 SQIVND (reference sequence). V was trimmed by 3 bases and J by 2 bases, leaving 14 bases between them. The CDR3 covers 16 residues. The CDR3 spells CASSILVGQGNQPQHF. For the CDR3, the DNA is TGTGCCAGTAGTATCTTGGTAGGGCAGGGCAATCAGCCCCAGCATTTT.

This clonotype turned up a few times. The V gene is TRBV9, the J gene TRBJ2-7; no clear D gene. V was pared by 0 bases and J by 2 bases, with 12 bases between. This CDR3 has 15 residues. CDR1 is SGDLS, CDR2 YYNGEE, per germline. CDR3 loop: CASSVGAGQAYEQYF. As DNA, the CDR3 is TGTGCCAGCAGCGTAGGGGCAGGCCAGGCCTACGAGCAGTACTTC. The full variable domain, completed using reference TRBV9 and TRBJ2-7, is DSGVTQTPKHLITATGQRVTLRCSPRSGDLSVYWYQQSLDQGLQFLIQYYNGEERAKGNILERFSAQQFPDLHSELNLSSLELGDSALYFCASSVGAGQAYEQYFGPGTRLTVT.

This clonotype occurred once. V and J are TRBV6-2 or TRBV6-3 and TRBJ2-7; D may be TRBD2 (7 bases). There are 16 residues in the CDR3. Germline CDR1 MNHEY, CDR2 SVGEGT. Deletions cut 0 bases from V and 2 bases from J, with 14 bases between. The CDR3 sequence: CASSYSIGGQAYEQYF. CDR3 coding DNA: TGTGCCAGCAGTTACTCGATCGGGGGGCAGGCCTACGAGCAGTACTTC.

This chain uses TRBV29-1 with TRBJ2-7, with D possibly being TRBD1 (6 bases). The CDR3 extends over 12 amino acids. Deletions cut 4 bases from V and 2 bases from J, with 9 bases between. Germline V gives CDR1 SQVTM, CDR2 ANQGSEA. The CDR3 loop reads CSVAGTTYEQYF. CDR3 bases: TGCAGCGTTGCCGGGACAACCTACGAGCAGTACTTC.